A selection of T cell receptor beta chains follows, all from one sample in a study of T cell responses to AZD1222 COVID-19 vaccine. Sequencing was performed with immunoSEQ multiplex PCR; in TCRdb, only in-frame clones are kept and a portion is missing. The sample contains some 40,000 clones, 88% of which appear only once. This sample comprised peripheral blood, obtained 28 days after the second dose of the MenACWY control vaccine. The receptors were sampled from an adult who received the MenACWY meningococcal vaccine as a control. Both conserved end residues are part of each CDR3. A D gene is named only where the DNA matches it firmly. Size is stated for part of the rows, as once, few or many counts, or as a class when the clone is expanded.

>14|TRBV10-2|TRBJ1-3|NA|NA
CASSHPGLGNTIYF
TGCGCCAGCAGTCACCCAGGGCTTGGAAACACCATATATTTT
>12|TRBV19|TRBJ1-2|NA|NA
CATSLARYGYTF
TGTGCCACTTCCTTGGCCAGATATGGCTACACCTTC
>15|TRBV29-1|TRBJ1-2|NA|NA
CSVEGGVNVNYGYTF
TGCAGCGTTGAAGGGGGCGTTAATGTCAACTATGGCTACACCTTC
>15|TRBV19|TRBJ2-1|TRBD2|NA
CASSPQDSGRVEQFF
TGTGCCAGTAGTCCGCAGGATAGCGGGAGGGTTGAGCAGTTCTTC
>16|TRBV5-1|TRBJ1-4|NA|NA
CASSLASPAEGEKLFF
TGCGCCAGCAGCTTGGCCTCGCCAGCCGAAGGGGAAAAACTGTTTTTT
>12|TRBV3-1/TRBV3-2|TRBJ2-1|NA|NA
CASSQMRGEQFF
TGTGCCAGCAGCCAGATGCGCGGAGAGCAGTTCTTC
>13|TRBV14|TRBJ2-1|NA|NA
CASSQAGVTEQFF
TGTGCCAGCAGCCAAGCCGGAGTTACCGAGCAGTTCTTC
>14|TRBV29-1|TRBJ1-1|NA|NA
CSVEDRAGLHFAFF
TGCAGCGTTGAAGATCGAGCCGGACTTCATTTTGCTTTCTTT
>13|TRBV5-6|TRBJ1-1|NA|NA
CASSLIPNTEAFF
TGTGCCAGCAGCTTGATCCCGAACACTGAAGCTTTCTTT
>15|TRBV5-6|TRBJ1-1|NA|NA
CASSLAGIWGTEAFF
TGTGCCAGCAGCTTGGCCGGGATTTGGGGCACTGAAGCTTTCTTT
>17|TRBV9|TRBJ1-1|NA|few
CASSDSDLGPTNTEAFF
TGTGCCAGCAGTGACAGCGACCTGGGTCCGACAAACACTGAAGCTTTCTTT
>14|TRBV4-1|TRBJ2-7|NA|NA
CASSQAERSYEQYF
TGCGCCAGCAGCCAAGCGGAGCGTTCCTACGAGCAGTACTTC
>14|TRBV6-2/TRBV6-3|TRBJ1-5|NA|NA
CASSYSLRNQPQHF
TGTGCCAGCAGTTACTCGTTGCGGAATCAGCCCCAGCATTTT
>13|TRBV12-3/TRBV12-4|TRBJ2-1|NA|NA
CASNTPGRNEQFF
TGTGCCAGCAACACACCGGGACGCAATGAGCAGTTCTTC
>14|TRBV6-1|TRBJ1-2|NA|NA
CASSEDLNGYGYTF
TGTGCCAGCAGTGAAGATCTGAACGGGTATGGCTACACCTTC
>11|TRBV5-1|TRBJ1-1|NA|once
CASGMNTEAFF
TGCGCCAGCGGGATGAACACTGAAGCTTTCTTT
>16|TRBV5-6|TRBJ2-1|TRBD2|NA
CASSLKVLAGNNEQFF
TGTGCCAGCAGCTTGAAGGTACTAGCGGGGAACAATGAGCAGTTCTTC
>15|TRBV6-5|TRBJ2-7|TRBD1|once
CASSYPGTGELEQYF
TGTGCCAGCAGTTACCCCGGGACAGGGGAGCTCGAGCAGTACTTC
>15|TRBV13|TRBJ1-4|TRBD1|NA
CASSLVGTGNEKLFF
TGTGCCAGCAGCCTGGTGGGGACAGGGAATGAAAAACTGTTTTTT
>13|TRBV6-6|TRBJ2-7|TRBD1|once
CASRTGSRDEQYF
TGTGCCAGCAGGACAGGGTCCCGCGACGAGCAGTACTTC
>15|TRBV7-9|TRBJ1-1|NA|NA
CASSLFGKLNTEAFF
TGTGCCAGCAGCTTATTCGGCAAGCTTAACACTGAAGCTTTCTTT
>13|TRBV13|TRBJ2-3|NA|NA
CASSRGKTDTQYF
TGTGCCAGCAGCCGGGGGAAAACAGATACGCAGTATTTT
>14|TRBV5-1|TRBJ2-5|NA|NA
CASSPTGYQETQYF
TGCGCCAGCAGCCCAACAGGGTACCAAGAGACCCAGTACTTC
>15|TRBV27|TRBJ1-1|NA|once
CASSLSTSSKLEAFF
TGTGCCAGCAGTTTGAGTACATCCTCAAAGCTTGAAGCTTTCTTT
>14|TRBV7-9|TRBJ2-3|NA|few
CASSSTRSTDTQYF
TGTGCCAGCAGCTCTACACGGTCCACAGATACGCAGTATTTT
>15|TRBV5-1|TRBJ2-5|NA|NA
CASVGAGLSQETQYF
TGCGCCAGCGTCGGGGCAGGCTTGTCCCAAGAGACCCAGTACTTC
>14|TRBV29-1|TRBJ2-1|NA|once
CSVDGDILGHEQFF
TGCAGCGTTGACGGCGACATCCTCGGCCATGAGCAGTTCTTC
>14|TRBV2|TRBJ1-4|TRBD1|few
CASRQQGIGEKLFF
TGTGCCAGCAGACAACAGGGGATTGGTGAAAAACTGTTTTTT
>13|TRBV18|TRBJ2-1|NA|once
CASSPGQVNEQFF
TGTGCCAGCTCACCGGGACAAGTCAATGAGCAGTTCTTC
>14|TRBV6-5|TRBJ2-2|NA|NA
CASRMDRRGGELFF
TGTGCCAGCAGGATGGACAGGAGGGGCGGGGAGCTGTTTTTT
>17|TRBV10-3|TRBJ1-5|NA|few
CAISLLKGFQDNQPQHF
TGTGCCATCAGTTTGCTAAAGGGATTTCAGGACAATCAGCCCCAGCATTTT
>13|TRBV2|TRBJ1-1|TRBD1|few
CASSQGGRAEAFF
TGTGCCAGCAGTCAGGGGGGTCGGGCTGAAGCTTTCTTT
>15|TRBV11-2|TRBJ1-4|NA|NA
CASSPTRRVNEKLFF
TGTGCCAGCTCCCCCACCCGACGGGTTAATGAAAAACTGTTTTTT
>15|TRBV9|TRBJ2-1|TRBD2|NA
CASSVAGGTYNEQFF
TGTGCCAGCAGCGTAGCGGGAGGGACTTACAATGAGCAGTTCTTC
>14|TRBV7-2|TRBJ2-2|NA|NA
CASSLVPRTGELFF
TGTGCCAGCAGCTTAGTTCCCCGCACCGGGGAGCTGTTTTTT
>16|TRBV7-2|TRBJ2-2|NA|few
CASSSAPGTETGELFF
TGTGCCAGCAGCTCAGCTCCCGGGACTGAGACCGGGGAGCTGTTTTTT
>16|TRBV13|TRBJ2-7|NA|NA
CASSLYSGNGSYEQYF
TGTGCCAGCAGCTTATATTCCGGCAACGGCTCCTACGAGCAGTACTTC
>18|TRBV6-1|TRBJ2-3|TRBD2|NA
CASSEKAGGYRSTDTQYF
TGTGCCAGCAGTGAAAAAGCGGGAGGGTACCGAAGCACAGATACGCAGTATTTT
>15|TRBV18|TRBJ1-2|TRBD1|NA
CASTGSQGAGYGYTF
TGTGCCAGCACAGGGTCGCAGGGGGCCGGGTATGGCTACACCTTC
>15|TRBV19|TRBJ2-7|NA|NA
CASSIHGRGSPEQYF
TGTGCCAGTAGTATCCATGGCAGGGGTTCCCCCGAGCAGTACTTC
>18|TRBV2|TRBJ2-4|NA|NA
CASSEEGAYSLDKNIQYF
TGTGCCAGCAGTGAAGAAGGGGCCTATTCCCTCGACAAAAACATTCAGTACTTC
>14|TRBV10-1|TRBJ2-7|TRBD1|few
CASSPRTGTYEQYF
TGCGCCAGCAGTCCGAGGACAGGTACCTACGAGCAGTACTTC
>17|TRBV7-2|TRBJ2-1|TRBD2|NA
CASSLSTLAGVTNEQFF
TGTGCCAGCAGCTTATCAACACTAGCGGGAGTTACGAATGAGCAGTTCTTC
>15|TRBV5-5|TRBJ2-7|NA|NA
CASSSQQGSSYEQYF
TGTGCCAGCAGCTCCCAGCAGGGGAGCTCCTACGAGCAGTACTTC
>13|TRBV7-7|TRBJ1-1|NA|NA
CASSYELNTEAFF
TGTGCTAGCAGCTACGAATTGAACACTGAAGCTTTCTTT
>13|TRBV6-5|TRBJ1-1|NA|NA
CASKETRNTEAFF
TGTGCCAGCAAGGAAACAAGGAACACTGAAGCTTTCTTT